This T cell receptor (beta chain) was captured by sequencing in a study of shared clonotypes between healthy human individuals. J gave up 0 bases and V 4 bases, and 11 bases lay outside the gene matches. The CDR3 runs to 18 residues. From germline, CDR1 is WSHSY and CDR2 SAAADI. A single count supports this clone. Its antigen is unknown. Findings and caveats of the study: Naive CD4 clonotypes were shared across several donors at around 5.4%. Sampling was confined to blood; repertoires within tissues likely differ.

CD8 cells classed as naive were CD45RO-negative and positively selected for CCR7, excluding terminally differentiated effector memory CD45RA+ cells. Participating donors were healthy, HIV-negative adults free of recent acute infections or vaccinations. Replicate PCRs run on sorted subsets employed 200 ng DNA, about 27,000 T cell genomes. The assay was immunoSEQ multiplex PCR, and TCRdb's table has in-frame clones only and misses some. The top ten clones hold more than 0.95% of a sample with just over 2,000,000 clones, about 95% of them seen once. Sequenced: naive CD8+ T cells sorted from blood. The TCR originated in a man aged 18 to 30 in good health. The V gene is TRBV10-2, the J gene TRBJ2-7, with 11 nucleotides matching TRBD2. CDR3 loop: CASSGGALAGASSYEQYF. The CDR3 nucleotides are TGCGCCAGCAGTGGGGGGGCACTAGCGGGGGCTTCCTCCTACGAGCAGTACTTC.